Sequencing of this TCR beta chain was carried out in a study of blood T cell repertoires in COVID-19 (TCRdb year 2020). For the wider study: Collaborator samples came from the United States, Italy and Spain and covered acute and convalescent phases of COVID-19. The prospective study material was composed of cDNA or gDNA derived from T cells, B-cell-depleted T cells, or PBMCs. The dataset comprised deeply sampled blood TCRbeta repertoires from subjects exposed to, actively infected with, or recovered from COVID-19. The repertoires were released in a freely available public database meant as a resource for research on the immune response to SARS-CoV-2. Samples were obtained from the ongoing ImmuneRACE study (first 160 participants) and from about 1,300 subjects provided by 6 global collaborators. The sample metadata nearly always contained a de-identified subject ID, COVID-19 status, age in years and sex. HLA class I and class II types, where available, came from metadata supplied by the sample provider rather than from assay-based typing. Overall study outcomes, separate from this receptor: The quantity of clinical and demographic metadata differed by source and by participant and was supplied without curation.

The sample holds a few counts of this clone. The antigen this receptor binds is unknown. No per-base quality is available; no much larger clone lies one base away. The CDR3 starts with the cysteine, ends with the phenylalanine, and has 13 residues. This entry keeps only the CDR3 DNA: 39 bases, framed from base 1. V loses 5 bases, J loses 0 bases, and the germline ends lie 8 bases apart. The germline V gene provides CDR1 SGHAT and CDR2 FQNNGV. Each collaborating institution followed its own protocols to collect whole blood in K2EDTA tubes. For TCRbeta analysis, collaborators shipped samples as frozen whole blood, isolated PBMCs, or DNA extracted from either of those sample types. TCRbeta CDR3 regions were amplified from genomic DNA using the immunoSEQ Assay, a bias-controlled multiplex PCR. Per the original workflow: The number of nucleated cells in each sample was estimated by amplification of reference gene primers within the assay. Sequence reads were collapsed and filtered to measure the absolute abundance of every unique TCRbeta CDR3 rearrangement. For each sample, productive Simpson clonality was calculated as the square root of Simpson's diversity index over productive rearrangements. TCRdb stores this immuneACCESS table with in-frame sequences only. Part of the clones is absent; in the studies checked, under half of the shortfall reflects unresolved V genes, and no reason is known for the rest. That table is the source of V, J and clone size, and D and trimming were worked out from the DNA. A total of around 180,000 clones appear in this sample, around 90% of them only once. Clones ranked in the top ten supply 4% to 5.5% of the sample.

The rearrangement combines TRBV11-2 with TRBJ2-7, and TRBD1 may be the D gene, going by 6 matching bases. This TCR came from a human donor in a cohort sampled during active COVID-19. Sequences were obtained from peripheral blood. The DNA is TGTGCCAGCAGCCACAGGGTCTCCTACGAGCAGTACTTC. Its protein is CASSHRVSYEQYF.